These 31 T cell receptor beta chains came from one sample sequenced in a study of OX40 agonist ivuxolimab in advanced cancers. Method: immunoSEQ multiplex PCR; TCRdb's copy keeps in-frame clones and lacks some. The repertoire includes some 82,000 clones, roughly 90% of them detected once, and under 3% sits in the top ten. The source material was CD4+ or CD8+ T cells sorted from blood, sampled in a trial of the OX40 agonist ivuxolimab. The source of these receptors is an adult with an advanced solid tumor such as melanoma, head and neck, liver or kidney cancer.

CDR3 bases: TGTGCCAGCAGCTTATTTCGACGGGTAGCCAAAAACATTCAGTACTTC. Residues: CASSLFRRVAKNIQYF. The chain joins TRBV7-3 to TRBJ2-4; no clear D. Germline CDR1 is SGHTA and CDR2 is FQGTGA. Between the trimmed V and J ends, which lost 2 bases and 0 bases, there was a span of 11 bases. The length of the CDR3 is 16 residues.

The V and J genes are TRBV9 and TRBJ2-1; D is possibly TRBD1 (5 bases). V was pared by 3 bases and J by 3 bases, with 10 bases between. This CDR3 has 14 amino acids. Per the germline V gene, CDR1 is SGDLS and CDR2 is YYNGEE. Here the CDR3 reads CASSGQGSYNEQFF. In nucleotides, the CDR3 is TGTGCCAGCAGCGGCCAGGGTAGCTACAATGAGCAGTTCTTC. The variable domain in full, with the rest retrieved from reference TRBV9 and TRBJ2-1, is DSGVTQTPKHLITATGQRVTLRCSPRSGDLSVYWYQQSLDQGLQFLIQYYNGEERAKGNILERFSAQQFPDLHSELNLSSLELGDSALYFCASSGQGSYNEQFFGPGTRLTVL.

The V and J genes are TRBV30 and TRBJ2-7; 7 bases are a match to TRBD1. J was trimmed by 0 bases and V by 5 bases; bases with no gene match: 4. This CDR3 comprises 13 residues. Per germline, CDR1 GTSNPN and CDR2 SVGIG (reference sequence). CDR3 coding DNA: TGTGCCTGGGATCGACAGGGCTCCTACGAGCAGTACTTC. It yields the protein CAWDRQGSYEQYF.

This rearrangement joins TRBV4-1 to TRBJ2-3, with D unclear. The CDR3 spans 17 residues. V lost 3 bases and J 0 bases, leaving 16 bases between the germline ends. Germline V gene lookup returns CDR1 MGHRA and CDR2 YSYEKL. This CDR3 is CASSQRGSSPSTDTQYF. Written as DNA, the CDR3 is TGCGCCAGCAGCCAGCGTGGAAGCTCCCCTAGCACAGATACGCAGTATTTT.

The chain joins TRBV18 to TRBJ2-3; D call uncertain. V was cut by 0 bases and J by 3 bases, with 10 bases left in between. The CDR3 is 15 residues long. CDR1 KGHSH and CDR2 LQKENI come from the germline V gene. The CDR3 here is CASSPPSQQTDTQYF. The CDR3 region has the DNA TGTGCCAGCTCACCACCTAGTCAGCAGACAGATACGCAGTATTTT.

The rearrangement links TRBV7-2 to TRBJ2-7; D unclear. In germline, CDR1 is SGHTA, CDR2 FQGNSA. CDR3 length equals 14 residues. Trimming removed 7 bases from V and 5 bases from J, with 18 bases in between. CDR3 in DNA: TGTGCCAGCAACCAGTGGCAGGAAAGTCACGAGCAGTACTTC. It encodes CASNQWQESHEQYF.

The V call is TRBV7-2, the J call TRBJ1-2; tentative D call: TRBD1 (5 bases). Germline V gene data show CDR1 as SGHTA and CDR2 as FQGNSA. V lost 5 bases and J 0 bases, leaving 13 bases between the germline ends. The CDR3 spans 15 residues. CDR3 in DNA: TGTGCCAGCAGCCTCGGGCAGGGTGCTAACTATGGCTACACCTTC. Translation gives CASSLGQGANYGYTF.

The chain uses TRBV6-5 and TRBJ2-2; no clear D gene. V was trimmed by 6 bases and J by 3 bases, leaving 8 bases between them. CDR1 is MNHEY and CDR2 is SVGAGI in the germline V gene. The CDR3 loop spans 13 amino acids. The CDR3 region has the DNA TGTGCCAGCAGCCCCCAGGACACCGGGGAGCTGTTTTTT. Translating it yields CASSPQDTGELFF.

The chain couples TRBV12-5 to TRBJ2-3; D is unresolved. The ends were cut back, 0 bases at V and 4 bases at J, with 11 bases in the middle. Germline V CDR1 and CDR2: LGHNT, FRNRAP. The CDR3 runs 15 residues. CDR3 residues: CASGLVIGGADTQYF. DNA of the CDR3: TGTGCTAGTGGTTTGGTAATCGGTGGCGCAGATACGCAGTATTTT.

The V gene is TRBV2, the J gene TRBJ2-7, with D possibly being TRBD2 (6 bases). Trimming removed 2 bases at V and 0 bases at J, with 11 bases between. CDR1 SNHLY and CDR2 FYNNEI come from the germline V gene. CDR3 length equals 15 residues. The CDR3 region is CASSERLANSYEQYF. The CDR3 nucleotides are TGTGCCAGCAGTGAACGGCTAGCGAACTCCTACGAGCAGTACTTC.

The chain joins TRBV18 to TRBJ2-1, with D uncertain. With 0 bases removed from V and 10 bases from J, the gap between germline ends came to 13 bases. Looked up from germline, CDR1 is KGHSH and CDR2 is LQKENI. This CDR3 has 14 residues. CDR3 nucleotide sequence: TGTGCCAGCTCACCACCGCCGGTAGGGTTGGAGCAGTTCTTC. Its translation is CASSPPPVGLEQFF.

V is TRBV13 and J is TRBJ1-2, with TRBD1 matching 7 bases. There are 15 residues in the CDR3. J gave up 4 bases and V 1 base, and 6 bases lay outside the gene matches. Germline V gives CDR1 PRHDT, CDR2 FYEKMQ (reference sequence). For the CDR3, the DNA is TGTGCCAGCAGCTTAGCGTGGGACAGTACCTATGGCTACACCTTC. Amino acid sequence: CASSLAWDSTYGYTF.

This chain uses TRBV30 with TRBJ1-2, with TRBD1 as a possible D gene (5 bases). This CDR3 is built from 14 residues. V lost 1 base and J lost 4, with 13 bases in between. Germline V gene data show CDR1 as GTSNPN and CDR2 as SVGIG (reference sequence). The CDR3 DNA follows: TGTGCCTGGAGTGCGCAGGGTATTTTCTATGGCTACACCTTC. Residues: CAWSAQGIFYGYTF.

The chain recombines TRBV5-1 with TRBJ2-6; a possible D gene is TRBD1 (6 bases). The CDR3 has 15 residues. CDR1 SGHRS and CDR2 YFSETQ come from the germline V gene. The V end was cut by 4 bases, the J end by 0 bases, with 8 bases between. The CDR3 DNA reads TGCGCCAGCAGCCCAGGGGTCTCTGGGGCCAACGTCCTGACTTTC. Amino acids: CASSPGVSGANVLTF.

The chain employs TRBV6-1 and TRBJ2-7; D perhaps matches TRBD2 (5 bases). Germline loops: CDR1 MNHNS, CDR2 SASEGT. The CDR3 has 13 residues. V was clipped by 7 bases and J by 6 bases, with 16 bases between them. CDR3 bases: TGTGCCAGCATCAAACTCGATCGGGGCGAGCAGTACTTC. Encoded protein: CASIKLDRGEQYF.

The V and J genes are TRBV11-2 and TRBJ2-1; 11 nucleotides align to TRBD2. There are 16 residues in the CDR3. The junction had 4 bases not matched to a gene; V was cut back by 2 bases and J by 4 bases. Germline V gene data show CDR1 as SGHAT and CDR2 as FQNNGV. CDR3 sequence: CASSLKRLAGYNEQFF. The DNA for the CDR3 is TGTGCCAGCAGCTTAAAGAGACTAGCGGGGTACAATGAGCAGTTCTTC.

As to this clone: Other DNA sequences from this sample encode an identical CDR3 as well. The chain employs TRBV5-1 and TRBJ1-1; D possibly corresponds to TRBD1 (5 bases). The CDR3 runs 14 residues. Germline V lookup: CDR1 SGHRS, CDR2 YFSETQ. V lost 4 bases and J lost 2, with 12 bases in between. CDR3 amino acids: CASSPGTANTEAFF. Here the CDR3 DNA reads TGCGCCAGCAGCCCCGGGACCGCCAACACTGAAGCTTTCTTT.

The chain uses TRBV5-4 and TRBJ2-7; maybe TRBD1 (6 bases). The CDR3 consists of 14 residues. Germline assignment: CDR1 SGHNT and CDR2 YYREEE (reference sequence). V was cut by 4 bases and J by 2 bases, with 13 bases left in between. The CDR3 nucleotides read TGTGCCAGCAGCCCCGGGACAACAACCTACGAGCAGTACTTC. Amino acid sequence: CASSPGTTTYEQYF.

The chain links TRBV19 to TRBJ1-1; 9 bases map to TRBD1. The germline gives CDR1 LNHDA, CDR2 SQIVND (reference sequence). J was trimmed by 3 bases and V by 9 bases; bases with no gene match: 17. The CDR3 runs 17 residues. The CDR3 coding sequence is TGTGCCAGCCTTCGGGAGCCGGGACAGGGTTCGGACACTGAAGCTTTCTTT. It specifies CASLREPGQGSDTEAFF. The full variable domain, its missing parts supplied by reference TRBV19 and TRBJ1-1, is DGGITQSPKYLFRKEGQNVTLSCEQNLNHDAMYWYRQDPGQGLRLIYYSQIVNDFQKGDIAEGYSVSREKKESFPLTVTSAQKNPTAFYLCASLREPGQGSDTEAFFGQGTRLTVV.

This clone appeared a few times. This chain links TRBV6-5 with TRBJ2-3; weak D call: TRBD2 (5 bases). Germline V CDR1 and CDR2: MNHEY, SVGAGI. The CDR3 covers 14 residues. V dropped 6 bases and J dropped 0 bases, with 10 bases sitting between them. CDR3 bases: TGTGCCAGCAGCCAGCGGCATAGCACAGATACGCAGTATTTT. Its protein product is CASSQRHSTDTQYF.

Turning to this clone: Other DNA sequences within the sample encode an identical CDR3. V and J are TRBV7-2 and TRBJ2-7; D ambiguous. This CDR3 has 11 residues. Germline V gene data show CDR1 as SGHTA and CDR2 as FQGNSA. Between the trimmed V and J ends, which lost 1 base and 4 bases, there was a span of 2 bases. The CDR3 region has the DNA TGTGCCAGCAGCTTAGTTTACGAGCAGTACTTC. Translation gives CASSLVYEQYF.

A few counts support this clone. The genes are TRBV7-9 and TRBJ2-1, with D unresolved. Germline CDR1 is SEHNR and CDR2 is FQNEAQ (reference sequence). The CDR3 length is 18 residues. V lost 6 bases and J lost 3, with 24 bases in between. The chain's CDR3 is CASSSKRVGPASYNEQFF. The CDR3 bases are TGTGCCAGCAGTTCCAAGAGAGTGGGTCCAGCTAGCTACAATGAGCAGTTCTTC. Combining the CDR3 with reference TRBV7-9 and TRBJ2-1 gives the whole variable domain DTGVSQNPRHKITKRGQNVTFRCDPISEHNRLYWYRQTLGQGPEFLTYFQNEAQLEKSRLLSDRFSAERPKGSFSTLEIQRTEQGDSAMYLCASSSKRVGPASYNEQFFGPGTRLTVL.

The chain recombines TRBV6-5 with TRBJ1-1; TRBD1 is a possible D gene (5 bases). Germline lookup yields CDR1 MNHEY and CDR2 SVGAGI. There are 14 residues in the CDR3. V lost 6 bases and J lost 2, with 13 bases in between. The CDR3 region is CASSNLQGNTEAFF. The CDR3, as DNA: TGTGCCAGCAGCAATCTTCAGGGTAACACTGAAGCTTTCTTT.

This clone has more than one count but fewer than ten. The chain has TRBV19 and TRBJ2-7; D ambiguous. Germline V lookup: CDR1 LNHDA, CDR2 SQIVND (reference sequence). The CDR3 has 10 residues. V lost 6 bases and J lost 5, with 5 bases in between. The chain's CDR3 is CASSPHEQYF. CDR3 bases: TGTGCCAGTAGCCCCCACGAGCAGTACTTC.

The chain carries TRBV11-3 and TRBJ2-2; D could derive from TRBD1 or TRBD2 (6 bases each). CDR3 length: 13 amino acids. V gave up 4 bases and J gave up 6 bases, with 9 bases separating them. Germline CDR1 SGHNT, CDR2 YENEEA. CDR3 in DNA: TGTGCCAGCAGCTACAGGGAGGCCGGGGAGCTGTTTTTT. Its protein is CASSYREAGELFF.

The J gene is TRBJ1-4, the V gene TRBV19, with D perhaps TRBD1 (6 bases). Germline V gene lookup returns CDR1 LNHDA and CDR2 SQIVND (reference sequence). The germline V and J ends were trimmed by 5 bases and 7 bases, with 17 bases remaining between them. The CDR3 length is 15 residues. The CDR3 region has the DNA TGTGCCAGTAGTGAAACCACAGGGATAGGTGAAAAACTGTTTTTT. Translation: CASSETTGIGEKLFF.

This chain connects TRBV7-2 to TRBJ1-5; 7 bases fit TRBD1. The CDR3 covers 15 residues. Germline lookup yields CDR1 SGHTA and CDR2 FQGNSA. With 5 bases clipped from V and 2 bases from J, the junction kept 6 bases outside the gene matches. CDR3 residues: CASSSYRGGNQPQHF. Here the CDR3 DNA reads TGTGCCAGCAGCAGTTACAGGGGAGGCAATCAGCCCCAGCATTTT.

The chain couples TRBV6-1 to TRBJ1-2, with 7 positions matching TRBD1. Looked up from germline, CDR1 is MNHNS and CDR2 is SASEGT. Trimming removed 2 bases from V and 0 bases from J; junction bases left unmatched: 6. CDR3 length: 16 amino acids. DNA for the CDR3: TGTGCCAGCAGTGAACTCCCAGGACAGGCTAACTATGGCTACACCTTC. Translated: CASSELPGQANYGYTF.

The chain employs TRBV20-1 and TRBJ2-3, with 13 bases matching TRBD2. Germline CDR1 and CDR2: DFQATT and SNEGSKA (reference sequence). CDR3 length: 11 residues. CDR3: CRGTSGVLGYF. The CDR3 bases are TGCAGAGGGACTAGCGGGGTACTTGGGTATTTT.

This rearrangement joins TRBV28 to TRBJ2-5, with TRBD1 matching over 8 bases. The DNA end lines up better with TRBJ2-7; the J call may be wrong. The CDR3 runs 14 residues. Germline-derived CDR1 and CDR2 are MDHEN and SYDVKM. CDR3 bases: TGTGCCAGCAGTCGTCGGACAGGGCGGTACGAGCAGTACTTC. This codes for CASSRRTGRYEQYF.

DNA for the CDR3: TGCGCCAGCAGCCAAGATGACATGGGCTCCTATGGCTACACCTTC. Its translation is CASSQDDMGSYGYTF. This chain links TRBV4-1 with TRBJ1-2; no clear D gene. Germline assignment: CDR1 MGHRA and CDR2 YSYEKL. The CDR3 extends over 15 amino acids. Trimming left V 0 bases short and J 4 bases short, with 12 bases between.